This T cell receptor beta chain was found in a study of T-cell memory formation after mild COVID-19. The study's findings and limits: Some clones that responded turned up in pre-infection memory, which suggests that cross-reactive memory joined in.

Details on this clonotype: What it recognizes is unknown.

This CDR3 has 14 residues. The germline gives CDR1 DFQATT, CDR2 SNEGSKA (reference sequence). V lost 3 bases to trimming and J lost 9 bases, with 18 bases between them. TCRdb reprocessed the 5' RACE reads via MiXCR and lists one record per CDR3 protein. This repertoire shows almost 250,000 distinct CDR3 sequences, over 15% found once; its top ten account for approximately 2.1%. The sequence was collected from an adult woman who had mild COVID-19 (a few samples of this study predate the infection). Cell type and time point are not known. The V gene is TRBV20-1, the J gene TRBJ1-5; D gene ambiguous. The sequenced material came from PBMCs or a T cell subset sorted from them (not recorded which). CDR3 in amino acids: CSASQGRTVGPQHF. CDR3 nucleotides: TGCAGTGCTAGTCAAGGGAGGACCGTAGGGCCCCAGCATTTT.